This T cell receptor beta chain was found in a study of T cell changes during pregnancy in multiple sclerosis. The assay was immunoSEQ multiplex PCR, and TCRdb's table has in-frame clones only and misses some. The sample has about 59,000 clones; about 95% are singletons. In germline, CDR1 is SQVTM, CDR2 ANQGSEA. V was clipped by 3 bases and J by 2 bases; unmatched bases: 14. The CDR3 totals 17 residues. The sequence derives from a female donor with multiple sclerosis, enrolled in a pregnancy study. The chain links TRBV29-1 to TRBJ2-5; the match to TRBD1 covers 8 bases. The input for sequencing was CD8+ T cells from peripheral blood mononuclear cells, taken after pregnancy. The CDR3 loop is CSVDGAGGGNEQETQYF. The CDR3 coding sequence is TGCAGCGTTGACGGGGCAGGGGGCGGCAATGAACAAGAGACCCAGTACTTC.